This entry features one TCR beta chain sequence. TCRdb reprocessed the 5' RACE reads; each CDR3 protein has one entry and no DNA is given. Its clone listing holds roughly 390,000 distinct CDR3 sequences. The data were taken from a study of T cells expressing NK-cell markers. Across the study: Each TCR beta repertoire originated in sorted T cells that were CD3+CD56+NKG2C+, CD3+CD56+NKG2C- or CD3+CD56-NKG2C+.

Sequencing was carried out using blood T cells: a sorted CD56 or NKG2C T cell subset, CD4+ or CD8+ T cells, or bulk PBMC T cells (not recorded which). This TCR was recovered from a woman between 50 and 59 years old in good health.

CDR3 sequence: CATMGAPNTEAFF. The J gene is TRBJ1-1, the V gene TRBV24-1; TCRdb's assignment of TRBD1 cannot be checked, as there is no DNA. Germline lookup yields CDR1 KGHDR and CDR2 SFDVKD. There are 13 residues in the CDR3.